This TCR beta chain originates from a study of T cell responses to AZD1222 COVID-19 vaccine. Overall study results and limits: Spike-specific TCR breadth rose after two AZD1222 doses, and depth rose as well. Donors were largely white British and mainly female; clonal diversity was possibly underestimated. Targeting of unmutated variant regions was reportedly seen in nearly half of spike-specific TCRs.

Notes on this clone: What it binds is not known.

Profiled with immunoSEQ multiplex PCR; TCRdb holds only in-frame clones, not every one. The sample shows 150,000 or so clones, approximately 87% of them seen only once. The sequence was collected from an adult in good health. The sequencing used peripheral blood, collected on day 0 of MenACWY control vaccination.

In nucleotides, the CDR3 is TGTGCCAGTAGTCGTGGGGACGCAGATACGCAGTATTTT. Protein sequence: CASSRGDADTQYF. The chain is built from TRBV19 and TRBJ2-3; D tentatively reads TRBD1 or TRBD2 (5 bases each). CDR1 and CDR2 (germline): LNHDA, SQIVND (reference sequence). Trimming took 5 bases from V and 4 from J, leaving 10 bases between them. This CDR3 comprises 13 residues.